These 20 T cell receptor beta chains originate from one sample sequenced in a study of graft-versus-host responses after intestinal transplantation. The antigens of these receptors remain unknown. Assay: immunoSEQ multiplex PCR; the TCRdb copy retains only in-frame clones and omits some. The table has about 120,000 clones, 93% seen once; the top ten hold about 0.51%. The starting material was unstimulated CD8+ T cells sorted from spleen or lymph node cells, obtained before intestinal transplant. The receptor set was obtained from a human donor who received an intestinal transplant.

The V gene is TRBV9, the J gene TRBJ1-5; possibly TRBD1 for D (5 bases). V lost 0 bases, J lost 4 bases, and 11 bases lay in between. The germline V gene encodes CDR1 SGDLS and CDR2 YYNGEE. The CDR3 length is 15 residues. CDR3 coding DNA: TGTGCCAGCAGCGTAGGGGGGGGAGGAAATCAGCCCCAGCATTTT. Its translation: CASSVGGGGNQPQHF.

The chain uses TRBV2 and TRBJ2-5, with D possibly being TRBD1 or TRBD2 (5 bases each). Near its end, the DNA agrees better with TRBJ2-7, so the J call may be wrong. CDR3 size: 14 residues. The V gene's germline CDR1 is SNHLY and CDR2 FYNNEI. The DNA of the CDR3 is TGTGCCAGCAGCGACCGGGACGGACACTACGAGCAGTACTTC. Translation gives CASSDRDGHYEQYF.

The chain has TRBV27 and TRBJ2-1; 7 bases align to TRBD2. The germline CDR1 and CDR2 sequences are MNHEY and SMNVEV (reference sequence). The CDR3 runs to 16 residues. J gave up 4 bases and V 5 bases, and 11 bases lay outside the gene matches. The CDR3 DNA is TGTGCCAGCAGTCCCTCGACTAGCTTCGTATACAATGAGCAGTTCTTC. Translated, it gives CASSPSTSFVYNEQFF.

The chain is built from TRBV27 and TRBJ2-5; D assignment may be TRBD1 or TRBD2 (6 bases each). The V gene's germline CDR1 is MNHEY and CDR2 SMNVEV (reference sequence). V lost 7 bases to trimming and J lost 0 bases, with 18 bases between them. This CDR3 is 16 amino acids long. Written as DNA, the CDR3 is TGTGCCAGCACCCCCACTGGGGGGCGGTACCAAGAGACCCAGTACTTC. This encodes CASTPTGGRYQETQYF.

As regards this clone: At one boundary the junction diverges from the germline segment, which might be a read error. The chain is built from TRBV7-7 and TRBJ2-7; D possibly corresponds to TRBD2 (5 bases). This CDR3 contains 13 residues. CDR1 is SSHAT, CDR2 FNYEAQ, per germline (reference sequence). This CDR3 reads CASSAGPTYEQYF. DNA of the CDR3: TGTGCTAGCAGCGCGGGCCCTACCTACGAGCAGTACTTC.

This rearrangement joins TRBV25-1 to TRBJ1-1; tentatively, D is TRBD1 (5 bases). This CDR3 is built from 14 residues. Germline lookup yields CDR1 MGHDK and CDR2 SYGVNS. Trimming left V 3 bases short and J 7 bases short, with 15 bases between. The CDR3 DNA sequence: TGTGCCAGCAGTGAGTCAGGGCTGAAGGGTGAAGCTTTCTTT. Amino acid sequence: CASSESGLKGEAFF.

This chain connects TRBV27 to TRBJ1-2; D possibly corresponds to TRBD1 (6 bases). Between the trimmed V and J ends, which lost 5 bases and 4 bases, there was a span of 14 bases. Germline CDR1 reads MNHEY; CDR2 reads SMNVEV (reference sequence). CDR3 size: 14 residues. CDR3 loop: CASSARGPIYGYTF. The CDR3, as DNA: TGTGCCAGCAGTGCCAGGGGACCGATCTATGGCTACACCTTC.

The V call is TRBV6-5, the J call TRBJ1-2; a possible D gene is TRBD1 (6 bases). Germline V gene data show CDR1 as MNHEY and CDR2 as SVGAGI. CDR3 size: 14 residues. Trimming stripped 7 bases from V and 12 bases from J, with 24 bases between. The CDR3 DNA sequence: TGTGCCAGCAAAACCCGGGGGAACAGGGAGTGGGACACCTTC. It codes for CASKTRGNREWDTF.

DNA for the CDR3: TGTGCCAGCAGCCTAGGACAGGCCTATGGCTACACCTTC. It is translated as CASSLGQAYGYTF. The gene calls are TRBV27 and TRBJ1-2; 7 bases align to TRBD1. Germline CDR1 is MNHEY and CDR2 is SMNVEV (reference sequence). The CDR3 contains 13 residues. J lost 4 bases, V lost 6 bases, and 5 bases had no gene match.

This chain connects TRBV19 to TRBJ2-1; D possibly corresponds to TRBD1 (5 bases). CDR1 is LNHDA and CDR2 is SQIVND in the germline V gene (reference sequence). V was shortened by 3 bases and J by 7 bases, with 10 bases between the two germline ends. The CDR3 is made up of 13 amino acids. The CDR3 region is CASSIQGRNEQFF. The CDR3 region has the DNA TGTGCCAGTAGTATCCAGGGTCGGAATGAGCAGTTCTTC.

J is TRBJ2-2 and V is TRBV27, with a tentative D call TRBD2 (6 bases). The CDR3 contains 17 residues. CDR1 and CDR2 (germline): MNHEY, SMNVEV (reference sequence). V lost 0 bases, J lost 1 base, and 12 bases lay in between. CDR3 in DNA: TGTGCCAGCAGTTTATCTCCGACTAGGGGGAACACCGGGGAGCTGTTTTTT. Translated: CASSLSPTRGNTGELFF.

This clone turned up a few times. The rearrangement links TRBV10-3 to TRBJ1-5; TRBD1 is a possible D gene (5 bases). V was clipped by 10 bases and J by 0 bases, with 13 bases between them. Germline V gives CDR1 ENHRY, CDR2 SYGVKD. There are 14 residues in the CDR3. In DNA, the CDR3 is TGTGCCACCGGTGGGGACGTTAGCAATCAGCCCCAGCATTTT. Protein sequence: CATGGDVSNQPQHF.

This sequence joins TRBV4-1 and TRBJ2-1; 7 bases align to TRBD2. In germline, CDR1 is MGHRA, CDR2 YSYEKL. The CDR3 has 17 amino acids. Trimming removed 1 base from V and 5 bases from J; junction bases left unmatched: 11. CDR3 sequence reads: CASSQVTTGTTHNEQFF. The CDR3 DNA follows: TGCGCCAGCAGCCAAGTGACGACCGGGACTACACACAATGAGCAGTTCTTC.

The chain uses TRBV10-2 and TRBJ2-1; a weak D match, TRBD2 (6 bases). CDR1 is WSHSY, CDR2 SAAADI, per germline. V was shortened by 10 bases and J by 3 bases, with 13 bases between the two germline ends. The CDR3 loop spans 13 amino acids. The CDR3 here is CATWDSIYNEQFF. In DNA form, the CDR3 reads TGCGCCACCTGGGACTCAATCTACAATGAGCAGTTCTTC.

The chain has TRBV19 and TRBJ2-7; 9 bases are shared with TRBD1. The CDR3 sequence is 15 residues long. With 4 bases clipped from V and 5 bases from J, the junction kept 9 bases outside the gene matches. The germline V gene has CDR1 LNHDA and CDR2 SQIVND (reference sequence). The CDR3 DNA is TGTGCCAGTAGTAATCCGGGACAGGGTTCCCACGAGCAGTACTTC. It codes for CASSNPGQGSHEQYF.

A note on this clone: The sample holds other DNA sequences that translate to the same CDR3. The CDR3 coding sequence is TGTGCCAGCAGTTTGGGGCTGAACACTGAAGCTTTCTTT. This translates into CASSLGLNTEAFF. V and J are TRBV27 and TRBJ1-1, with TRBD1 as a possible D gene (5 bases). Germline V lookup: CDR1 MNHEY, CDR2 SMNVEV (reference sequence). The CDR3 is 13 amino acids. V lost 3 bases, J lost 0 bases, and 5 bases lay in between.

The chain recombines TRBV19 with TRBJ1-5; 7 nucleotides line up with TRBD1. The CDR3 contains 17 residues. In germline, CDR1 is LNHDA, CDR2 SQIVND (reference sequence). The junction had 8 bases not matched to a gene; V was cut back by 3 bases and J by 0 bases. The CDR3 nucleotides read TGTGCCAGTAGTATTAAATCCGGGACAGATAGCAATCAGCCCCAGCATTTT. Its translation is CASSIKSGTDSNQPQHF.

The chain has TRBV4-1 and TRBJ1-1, with TRBD1 as a possible D gene (6 bases). V was shortened by 4 bases and J by 5 bases, with 14 bases between the two germline ends. Per the germline V gene, CDR1 is MGHRA and CDR2 is YSYEKL. CDR3 length: 14 amino acids. CDR3 loop: CASSLLRGTTEAFF. The CDR3 DNA is TGCGCCAGCAGCCTTCTTAGGGGGACAACTGAAGCTTTCTTT.

This clone is a singleton in its sample. The chain has TRBV30 and TRBJ2-1; a weak D match, TRBD2 (5 bases). CDR3 length equals 12 residues. V was shortened by 5 bases and J by 6 bases, with 11 bases between the two germline ends. CDR1 and CDR2 (germline): GTSNPN, SVGIG (reference sequence). The CDR3 DNA sequence: TGTGCCTGGCGGGATCCTATCAATGAGCAGTTCTTC. Translating it yields CAWRDPINEQFF.

J is TRBJ2-7 and V is TRBV18; TRBD2 is a possible D gene (6 bases). The CDR3 has 16 residues. Germline values: CDR1 KGHSH, CDR2 LQKENI. The V and J ends lost 3 bases and 1 base respectively, with 16 bases between them. CDR3 sequence (DNA): TGTGCCAGCTCACCCAAGACGGGGGTTTTTTCCTACGAGCAGTACTTC. It encodes CASSPKTGVFSYEQYF.